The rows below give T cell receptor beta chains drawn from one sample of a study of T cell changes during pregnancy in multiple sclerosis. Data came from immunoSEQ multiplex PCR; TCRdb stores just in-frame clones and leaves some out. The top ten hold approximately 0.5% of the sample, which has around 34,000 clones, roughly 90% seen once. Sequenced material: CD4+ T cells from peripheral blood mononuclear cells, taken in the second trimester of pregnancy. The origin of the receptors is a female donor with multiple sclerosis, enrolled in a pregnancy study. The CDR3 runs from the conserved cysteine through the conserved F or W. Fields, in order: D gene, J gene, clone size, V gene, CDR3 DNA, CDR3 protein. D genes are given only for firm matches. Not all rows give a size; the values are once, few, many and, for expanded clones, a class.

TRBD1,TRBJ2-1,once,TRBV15,TGTGCCACCAGCAGAGGCAGGGGGCCGGGCAATGAGCAGTTCTTC,CATSRGRGPGNEQFF
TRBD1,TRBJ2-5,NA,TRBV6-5,TGTGCCAGCAGTCCTCTACAGGGGGCAGGGGAGACCCAGTACTTC,CASSPLQGAGETQYF
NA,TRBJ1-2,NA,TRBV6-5,TGTGCCACCACTCAGGGCTATGGCTACACCTTC,CATTQGYGYTF
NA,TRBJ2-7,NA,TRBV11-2,TGTGCCAGCAGCCCTTTAGCCTCGGGGGAGCAGTACTTC,CASSPLASGEQYF
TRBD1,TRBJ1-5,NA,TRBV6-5,TGTGCCAGCAGGGACAGGGTTTGGACAAATCAGCCCCAGCATTTT,CASRDRVWTNQPQHF
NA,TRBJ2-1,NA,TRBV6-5,TGTGCCAGCAGTTACTCGAGGCTAAGCTACAATGAGCAGTTCTTC,CASSYSRLSYNEQFF
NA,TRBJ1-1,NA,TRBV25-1,TGTGCCAGCAGTGAATCCCGAGGAGGTTTTACTGAAGCTTTCTTT,CASSESRGGFTEAFF
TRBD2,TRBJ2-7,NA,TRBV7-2,TGTGCCAGCAGCCCTCGACTAGCGGGAGACCCGAAGCAGTACTTC,CASSPRLAGDPKQYF
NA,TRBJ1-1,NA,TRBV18,TGTGCCAGCTCACCAGGAGGTAACACTGAAGCTTTCTTT,CASSPGGNTEAFF
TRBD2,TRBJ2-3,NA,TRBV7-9,TGTGCCAGCAGCCATCGGACTAGCGGGTTGAGCACAGATACGCAGTATTTT,CASSHRTSGLSTDTQYF
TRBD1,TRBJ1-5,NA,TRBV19,TGTGCCAGTAAAGGGACAGGGGGCAAGTCGGCCCCCGATCAGCCCCAGCATTTT,CASKGTGGKSAPDQPQHF
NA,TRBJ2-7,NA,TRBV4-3,TGCGCCAGCAGCCAAGGGACAGGGAGGGGCTACGAGCAGTACTTC,CASSQGTGRGYEQYF
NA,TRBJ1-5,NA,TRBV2,TGTGCCAGCAGTGAGGTCTATAGCAATCAGCCCCAGCATTTT,CASSEVYSNQPQHF